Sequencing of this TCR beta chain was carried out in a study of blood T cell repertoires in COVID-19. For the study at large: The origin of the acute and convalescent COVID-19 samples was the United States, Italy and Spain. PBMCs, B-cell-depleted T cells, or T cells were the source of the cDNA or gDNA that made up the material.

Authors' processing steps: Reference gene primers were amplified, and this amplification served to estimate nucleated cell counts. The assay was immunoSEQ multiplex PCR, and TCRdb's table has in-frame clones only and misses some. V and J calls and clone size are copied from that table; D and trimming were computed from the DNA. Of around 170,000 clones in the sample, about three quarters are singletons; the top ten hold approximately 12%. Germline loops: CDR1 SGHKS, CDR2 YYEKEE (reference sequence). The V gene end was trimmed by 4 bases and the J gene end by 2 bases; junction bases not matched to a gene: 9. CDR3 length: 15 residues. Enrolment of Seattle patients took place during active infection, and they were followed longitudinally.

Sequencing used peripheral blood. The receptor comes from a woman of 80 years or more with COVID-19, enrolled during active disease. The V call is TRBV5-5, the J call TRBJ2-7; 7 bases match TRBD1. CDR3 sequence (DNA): TGTGCCAGCAGCACTGCCGGGACAGATACCTACGAGCAGTACTTC. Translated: CASSTAGTDTYEQYF.